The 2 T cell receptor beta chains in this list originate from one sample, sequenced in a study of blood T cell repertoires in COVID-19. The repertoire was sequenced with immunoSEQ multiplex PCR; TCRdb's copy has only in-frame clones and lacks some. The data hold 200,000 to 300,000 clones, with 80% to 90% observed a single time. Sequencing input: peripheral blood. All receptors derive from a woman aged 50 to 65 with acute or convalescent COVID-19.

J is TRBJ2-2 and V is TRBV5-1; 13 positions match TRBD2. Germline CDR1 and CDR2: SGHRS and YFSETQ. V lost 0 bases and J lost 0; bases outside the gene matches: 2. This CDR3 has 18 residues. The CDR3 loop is CASSLGLAGGPNTGELFF. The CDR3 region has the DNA TGCGCCAGCAGCTTGGGACTAGCGGGAGGCCCGAACACCGGGGAGCTGTTTTTT.

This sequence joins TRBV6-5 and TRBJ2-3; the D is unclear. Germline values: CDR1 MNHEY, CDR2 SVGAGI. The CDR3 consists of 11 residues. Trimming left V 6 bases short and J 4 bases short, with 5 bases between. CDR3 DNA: TGTGCCAGCAGGTTATCAGATACGCAGTATTTT. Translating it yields CASRLSDTQYF.